This T cell receptor (beta chain) was captured in a study of identical twins. TCRdb re-derived calls from the 5' RACE reads in MiXCR, one entry per CDR3 protein. The table shows about 720,000 distinct CDR3 sequences, with 18% occurring only once. This clonotype was counted ten times or more. The V end was cut by 6 bases, the J end by 8 bases, with 11 bases between. This CDR3 is 12 amino acids long. The germline V gene has CDR1 SGHTA and CDR2 FQGTGA. The sample also formed part of further work on T cells expressing NK-cell markers.

The sample was PBMCs. The chain carries TRBV7-3 and TRBJ2-1; D may correspond to TRBD1 or TRBD2 (5 bases each). The clonotype originates from a woman between 18 and 30 years old in good health. CDR3 bases: TGTGCCAGCAGTAGTAGGGGAGATGAGCAGTTCTTC. Its protein is CASSSRGDEQFF.